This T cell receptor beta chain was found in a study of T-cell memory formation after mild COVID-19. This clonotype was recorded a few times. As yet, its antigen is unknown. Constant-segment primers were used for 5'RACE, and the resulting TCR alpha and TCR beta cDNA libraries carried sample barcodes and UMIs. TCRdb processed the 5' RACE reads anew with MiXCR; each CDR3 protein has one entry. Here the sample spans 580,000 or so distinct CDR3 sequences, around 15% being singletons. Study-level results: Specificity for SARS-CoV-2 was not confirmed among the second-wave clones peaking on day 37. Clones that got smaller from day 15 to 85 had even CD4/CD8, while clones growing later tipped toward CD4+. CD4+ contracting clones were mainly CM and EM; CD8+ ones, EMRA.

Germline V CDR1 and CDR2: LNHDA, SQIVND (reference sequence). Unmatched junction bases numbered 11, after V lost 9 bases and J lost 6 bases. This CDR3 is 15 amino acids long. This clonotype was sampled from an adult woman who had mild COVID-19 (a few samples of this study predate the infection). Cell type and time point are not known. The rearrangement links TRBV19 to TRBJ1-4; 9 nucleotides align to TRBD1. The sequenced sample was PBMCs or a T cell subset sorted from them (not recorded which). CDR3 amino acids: CASSPGQGSDEKLFF. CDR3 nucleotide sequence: TGTGCCAGCTCCCCGGGACAGGGATCGGATGAAAAACTGTTTTTT. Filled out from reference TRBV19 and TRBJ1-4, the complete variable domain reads DGGITQSPKYLFRKEGQNVTLSCEQNLNHDAMYWYRQDPGQGLRLIYYSQIVNDFQKGDIAEGYSVSREKKESFPLTVTSAQKNPTAFYLCASSPGQGSDEKLFFGSGTQLSVL.